This TCR beta chain is from a study of OX40 agonist ivuxolimab in advanced cancers. Repertoires were generated with immunoSEQ multiplex PCR, while TCRdb's copy carries only in-frame clones and drops some. Of around 30,000 clones in the sample, roughly 80% were seen once. CDR3 size: 12 residues. Trimming took 0 bases from V and 5 from J, leaving 3 bases between them. Germline V lookup: CDR1 MNHNY, CDR2 SVGAGI (reference sequence). This clone was seen only a few times. This clonotype originated in an adult with an advanced solid tumor such as melanoma, head and neck, liver or kidney cancer. The sample consisted of CD4+ or CD8+ T cells sorted from blood, taken in a trial of the OX40 agonist ivuxolimab. This chain joins TRBV6-6 and TRBJ2-3; D gene unclear. The CDR3 nucleotides are TGTGCCAGCAGTTACTCGGGAGATACGCAGTATTTT. The encoded protein is CASSYSGDTQYF.